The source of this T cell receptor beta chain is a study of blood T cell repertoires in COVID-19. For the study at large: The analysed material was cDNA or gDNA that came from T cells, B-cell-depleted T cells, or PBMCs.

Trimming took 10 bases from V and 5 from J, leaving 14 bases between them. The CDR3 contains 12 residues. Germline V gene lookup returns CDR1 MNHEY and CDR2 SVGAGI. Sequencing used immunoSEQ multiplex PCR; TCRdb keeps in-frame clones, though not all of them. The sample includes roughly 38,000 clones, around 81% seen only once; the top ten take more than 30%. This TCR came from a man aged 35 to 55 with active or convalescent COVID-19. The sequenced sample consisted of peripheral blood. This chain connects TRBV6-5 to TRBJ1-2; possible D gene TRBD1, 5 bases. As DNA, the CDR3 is TGTGCCACCACAGGTGTTGGGTATGGCTACACCTTC. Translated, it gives CATTGVGYGYTF.